The rows below give T cell receptor beta chains drawn from one sample of a study of cytomegalovirus exposure and HLA in healthy donors. Using immunoSEQ multiplex PCR, the repertoire was profiled, and TCRdb retains in-frame clones only, with some absent. The sample holds around 110,000 clones, approximately 80% seen once. The sample comprised PBMCs. The origin of the receptors is a woman aged 18-29 years in good health and CMV-seropositive. Each CDR3 is given with its conserved first and last residue. Fields, in order: J gene, clone size, V gene, D gene, CDR3 DNA, CDR3 protein. The D gene is left open where the match is weak. Size tells how often a clone was seen (once, few, many) or the class of an expanded clone, and some rows leave it out.

J gene: TRBJ2-5
clone size: few
V gene: TRBV5-1
D gene: .
CDR3 DNA: TGCGCCAGCAGCTCAAGACTAGGGGGCGGAGAGACCCAGTACTTC
CDR3 protein: CASSSRLGGGETQYF

J gene: TRBJ1-5
clone size: .
V gene: TRBV19
D gene: .
CDR3 DNA: TGTGCCAGTAGTATAATATATAGCAATCAGCCCCAGCATTTT
CDR3 protein: CASSIIYSNQPQHF

J gene: TRBJ2-1
clone size: .
V gene: TRBV4-1
D gene: .
CDR3 DNA: TGCGCCAGCAGCCAAGGAAATATAGGGGTTTCCTACAATGAGCAGTTCTTC
CDR3 protein: CASSQGNIGVSYNEQFF

J gene: TRBJ1-3
clone size: .
V gene: TRBV6-1
D gene: .
CDR3 DNA: TGTGCCAGCAGTGAATTCCGGAGCTCTGGAAACACCATATATTTT
CDR3 protein: CASSEFRSSGNTIYF

J gene: TRBJ1-1
clone size: .
V gene: TRBV19
D gene: .
CDR3 DNA: TGTGCCAGTAGGATGCCAGGGAGGGGTGAAGCTTTCTTT
CDR3 protein: CASRMPGRGEAFF

J gene: TRBJ2-3
clone size: .
V gene: TRBV4-1
D gene: .
CDR3 DNA: TGCGCCAGCAGCCAAGAAGTTAGAGGGTCCGTGTTGGCAGATACGCAGTATTTT
CDR3 protein: CASSQEVRGSVLADTQYF

J gene: TRBJ2-7
clone size: few
V gene: TRBV25-1
D gene: .
CDR3 DNA: TGTGCCAGCAGTGAATCTCGGACAGCCTCCTACGAGCAGTACTTC
CDR3 protein: CASSESRTASYEQYF

J gene: TRBJ2-5
clone size: .
V gene: TRBV7-7
D gene: TRBD1
CDR3 DNA: TGTGCTAGCAGCTTAGGTTCGACAGGGTCGCTCGAGACCCAGTACTTC
CDR3 protein: CASSLGSTGSLETQYF

J gene: TRBJ1-1
clone size: .
V gene: TRBV11-2
D gene: TRBD1
CDR3 DNA: TGTGCCAGCAGCGAGATCAGGGGGCGTAACCGAGCTTTCTTT
CDR3 protein: CASSEIRGRNRAFF

J gene: TRBJ2-7
clone size: .
V gene: TRBV5-4
D gene: .
CDR3 DNA: TGTGCCAGCAGCTTGTGGGGCCTTGAAAGCAACGAGCAGTACTTC
CDR3 protein: CASSLWGLESNEQYF

J gene: TRBJ1-5
clone size: .
V gene: TRBV28
D gene: .
CDR3 DNA: TGTGCCAGCAGATGGCCGTATAGCAATCAGCCCCAGCATTTT
CDR3 protein: CASRWPYSNQPQHF

J gene: TRBJ1-4
clone size: .
V gene: TRBV5-1
D gene: TRBD1
CDR3 DNA: TGCGCCAGCAGCTTGGGGACAGGGGGATCCGAAAAACTGTTTTTT
CDR3 protein: CASSLGTGGSEKLFF

J gene: TRBJ1-2
clone size: few
V gene: TRBV13
D gene: .
CDR3 DNA: TGTGCCAGCAGAGAACACGGGAACTATGGCTACACCTTC
CDR3 protein: CASREHGNYGYTF

J gene: TRBJ2-1
clone size: once
V gene: TRBV6-4
D gene: TRBD1
CDR3 DNA: TGTGCCAGCAGTGACTCAACAGGGGCCGGCCACAATGAGCAGTTCTTC
CDR3 protein: CASSDSTGAGHNEQFF

J gene: TRBJ1-2
clone size: .
V gene: TRBV28
D gene: .
CDR3 DNA: TGTGCCAGCTCACAGGGAGTTGGCTACACCTTC
CDR3 protein: CASSQGVGYTF

J gene: TRBJ2-5
clone size: .
V gene: TRBV20-1
D gene: TRBD2
CDR3 DNA: TGCAGTGCTGGGGGGGGAGAGACCCAGTACTTC
CDR3 protein: CSAGGGETQYF

J gene: TRBJ2-1
clone size: .
V gene: TRBV20-1
D gene: .
CDR3 DNA: TGCAGTGCTAGAGATCCGGATGAGCAGTTCTTC
CDR3 protein: CSARDPDEQFF

J gene: TRBJ1-1
clone size: .
V gene: TRBV7-9
D gene: TRBD1
CDR3 DNA: TGTGCCAGCAGCAACACAGGGGACGGGAACACTGAAGCTTTCTTT
CDR3 protein: CASSNTGDGNTEAFF